This T cell receptor beta chain was documented in a study of blood T cell repertoires in COVID-19. Study-wide background: COVID-19 samples, acute and convalescent, were from the United States, Italy and Spain. T cells, B-cell-depleted T cells, or PBMCs provided the cDNA or gDNA that served as material.

The authors' processing: Estimated nucleated cell counts came from reference gene primer amplification. Here immunoSEQ multiplex PCR was the method, and the copy in TCRdb shows in-frame clones only, minus some. The DNA was the basis for D and trimming; V, J and clone size are from that table. The sample holds fewer than 350,000 clones, almost 85% seen once. This CDR3 has 14 residues. CDR1 and CDR2 from the germline V gene are SQVTM and ANQGSEA. The V gene lost 5 bases and the J gene lost 4 bases, with 14 bases spanning the gap. The V call is TRBV29-1, the J call TRBJ2-2, with D perhaps matching TRBD1 (6 bases). This TCR derives from a human donor in a cohort sampled during active COVID-19. Material for sequencing was peripheral blood. CDR3 coding DNA: TGCAGCGTTTCAGAGACAGGAGTCACCGGGGAGCTGTTTTTT. It is translated as CSVSETGVTGELFF.